These 4 T cell receptor beta chains originate from one sample sequenced in a study of cytomegalovirus exposure and HLA in healthy donors. The primer mix had 60 Vbeta and 13 Jbeta primers. TCRdb's table, derived via immunoSEQ multiplex PCR, lists solely in-frame clones and lacks some. This table holds approximately 220,000 clones, roughly 84% found once. Sequenced material: PBMCs. These TCRs come from a boy aged 2 to 9 in good health and CMV-seronegative.

The J gene is TRBJ2-3, the V gene TRBV2, with 10 bases that match TRBD2. J was trimmed by 0 bases and V by 1 base; bases with no gene match: 4. The CDR3 consists of 17 residues. CDR1 SNHLY and CDR2 FYNNEI come from the germline V gene. The DNA for the CDR3 is TGTGCCAGCAGTGAAGGGACTAGCGGACCTAGCACAGATACGCAGTATTTT. This encodes CASSEGTSGPSTDTQYF.

The V call is TRBV9, the J call TRBJ2-7, with D maybe TRBD2 (5 bases). CDR1 and CDR2 from the germline V gene are SGDLS and YYNGEE. V shed 0 bases and J shed 1 base, with 8 bases lying between them. The CDR3 runs 14 residues. CDR3 nucleotide sequence: TGTGCCAGCAGCGTAGAGGACTTTTCCTACGAGCAGTACTTC. Amino acid sequence: CASSVEDFSYEQYF.

The gene calls are TRBV9 and TRBJ1-4; possibly TRBD1 for D (5 bases). This CDR3 region has 15 residues. Trimming cost V 0 bases and J 13 bases, with 19 bases left between them. Germline assignment: CDR1 SGDLS and CDR2 YYNGEE. The CDR3 DNA sequence: TGTGCCAGCAGCGTAGCAGATGGGGCCCAAGATCGACTGTTTTTT. This translates into CASSVADGAQDRLFF. Variable domain in full (rest from reference TRBV9 and TRBJ1-4): DSGVTQTPKHLITATGQRVTLRCSPRSGDLSVYWYQQSLDQGLQFLIQYYNGEERAKGNILERFSAQQFPDLHSELNLSSLELGDSALYFCASSVADGAQDRLFFGSGTQLSVL.

The chain couples TRBV6-5 to TRBJ2-1; 7 bases are a match to TRBD1. V lost 6 bases to trimming and J lost 9 bases; unmatched junction nucleotides: 11. CDR1 MNHEY and CDR2 SVGAGI come from the germline V gene. The CDR3 length is 14 residues. This CDR3 reads CASRETGNRGEQFF. DNA of the CDR3: TGTGCCAGCAGAGAGACAGGGAACCGGGGTGAGCAGTTCTTC.